The present T cell receptor (beta chain) was sequenced within a study of OX40 agonist ivuxolimab in advanced cancers. Overall study: Partial responses were achieved by three patients, one with hepatocellular carcinoma and two with cutaneous melanoma.

Clones were sequenced by immunoSEQ multiplex PCR, and TCRdb holds only the in-frame ones, with some missing. The top ten hold roughly 0.56% of the sample, which has tens of thousands of clones, 85% to 90% seen once. Blood got drawn at baseline, again on cycle 4 day 1, and then on cycle 7 day 1. The germline V gene encodes CDR1 MGHRA and CDR2 YSYEKL. Trimming stripped 2 bases from V and 0 bases from J, with 10 bases between. The CDR3 loop spans 15 amino acids. Sequencing used CD4+ or CD8+ T cells sorted from blood, obtained in a trial of the OX40 agonist ivuxolimab. The sequence came from an adult with an advanced solid tumor such as melanoma, head and neck, liver or kidney cancer. The chain employs TRBV4-1 and TRBJ1-1; D remains unclear. Written as DNA, the CDR3 is TGCGCCAGCAGCCAACCGCGACTGTTGAACACTGAAGCTTTCTTT. Translated: CASSQPRLLNTEAFF.